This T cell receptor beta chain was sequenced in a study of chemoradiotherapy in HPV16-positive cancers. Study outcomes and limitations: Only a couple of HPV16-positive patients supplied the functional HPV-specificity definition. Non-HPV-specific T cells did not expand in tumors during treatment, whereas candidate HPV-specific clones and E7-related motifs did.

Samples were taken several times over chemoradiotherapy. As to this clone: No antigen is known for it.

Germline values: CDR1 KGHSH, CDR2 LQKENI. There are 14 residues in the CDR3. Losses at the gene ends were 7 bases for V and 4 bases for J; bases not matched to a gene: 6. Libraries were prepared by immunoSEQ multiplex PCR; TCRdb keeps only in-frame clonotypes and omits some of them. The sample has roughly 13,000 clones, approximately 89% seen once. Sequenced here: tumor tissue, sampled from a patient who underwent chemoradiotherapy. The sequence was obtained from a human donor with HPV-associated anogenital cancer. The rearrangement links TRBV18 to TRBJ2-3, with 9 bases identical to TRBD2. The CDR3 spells CASFDSGRADTQYF. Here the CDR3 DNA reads TGTGCCAGCTTCGATAGCGGGAGAGCAGATACGCAGTATTTT.